Listed below are T cell receptor beta chains from one sample, sequenced in a study of regulatory T cells in long-lasting Graves disease. Each CDR3 protein is one row after TCRdb ran MiXCR on the multiplex PCR reads. Found here are 430,000 or so distinct CDR3 sequences, 20% to 25% of them singletons; the top ten hold around 15%. The material was peripheral blood mononuclear cells (PBMCs), obtained when the disease was refractory, from a patient treated with antithyroid drugs. The receptors shown here come from a female donor with Graves disease. Each CDR3 is given with its conserved first and last residue. Each record gives: V gene, J gene, D gene, CDR3 protein. D genes are given only for firm matches.

v_gene: TRBV7-2; j_gene: TRBJ2-5; d_gene: TRBD2; CDR3aa: CASSPGTREETQYF
v_gene: TRBV6-1; j_gene: TRBJ1-1; d_gene: -; CDR3aa: CASSRHGFSGENTEAFF
v_gene: TRBV9; j_gene: TRBJ2-7; d_gene: TRBD1; CDR3aa: CASSAGTGDYEQYF
v_gene: TRBV20-1; j_gene: TRBJ2-7; d_gene: -; CDR3aa: CSARAGQTERYF
v_gene: TRBV27; j_gene: TRBJ2-7; d_gene: -; CDR3aa: CASSLSGAGYEQYF
v_gene: TRBV27; j_gene: TRBJ1-1; d_gene: -; CDR3aa: CASSLQGARNTEAFF
v_gene: TRBV7-9; j_gene: TRBJ2-7; d_gene: TRBD2; CDR3aa: CASSQLAGDSYEQYF
v_gene: TRBV20-1; j_gene: TRBJ2-7; d_gene: TRBD1; CDR3aa: CSASRDSLYEQYF
v_gene: TRBV5-1; j_gene: TRBJ2-3; d_gene: -; CDR3aa: CASPWRSTDTQYF
v_gene: TRBV11-2; j_gene: TRBJ2-4; d_gene: TRBD1; CDR3aa: CASSTTTGVGKNIQYF
v_gene: TRBV5-5; j_gene: TRBJ2-1; d_gene: TRBD1; CDR3aa: CASSLEGQGDNEQFF
v_gene: TRBV5-1; j_gene: TRBJ2-7; d_gene: -; CDR3aa: CASSLASNVYEQYF
v_gene: TRBV27; j_gene: TRBJ1-5; d_gene: -; CDR3aa: CASRLGQGSDQPQHF
v_gene: TRBV5-1; j_gene: TRBJ2-7; d_gene: -; CDR3aa: CASSWGPDRKAYEQYF
v_gene: TRBV3-1; j_gene: TRBJ2-2; d_gene: TRBD2; CDR3aa: CASSQEHLAGEPGELFF
v_gene: TRBV29-1; j_gene: TRBJ2-7; d_gene: -; CDR3aa: CSVRRGGEEQYF
v_gene: TRBV29-1; j_gene: TRBJ1-2; d_gene: -; CDR3aa: CSVSRTTNYGHTF